This T cell receptor beta chain was found in a study of blood T cells in healthy people across ages. Broader study findings: It was the long-lived donors that had more naive CD4+ cells and higher diversity than aged donors.

About this clonotype itself: Its antigen is undetermined.

The authors ran a second PCR of about 6 to 11 cycles using a sample-barcoded 5' primer and a J-beta primer mix. From the 5' RACE reads, TCRdb called clonotypes with MiXCR, one entry per CDR3 protein. The table includes around 650,000 distinct CDR3 sequences, about 30% detected once. CDR1 and CDR2 from the germline V gene are SNHLY and FYNNEI. There are 15 residues in the CDR3. V lost 4 bases to trimming and J lost 8 bases; unmatched junction nucleotides: 6. Each of the donors had approximately 10 milliliters of peripheral blood drawn into EDTA-treated Vacutainer tubes. At least 5.5 micrograms of total RNA were extracted per sample.

The sample consisted of blood. The TCR originated in an elderly woman in good health. The V call is TRBV2, the J call TRBJ2-1; 12 bases line up with TRBD2. In nucleotides, the CDR3 is TGTGCCAGCAGTGCACTAGCGGGAGGATTGGATGAGCAGTTCTTC. It yields the protein CASSALAGGLDEQFF.